These 16 T cell receptor beta chains were sequenced from one sample in a study of CD8 T cells in ankylosing spondylitis. TCRdb used MiXCR to reprocess the 5' RACE reads, holding one entry per CDR3 protein. This table holds about 240,000 distinct CDR3 sequences, less than 10% found once. Sequenced sample: blood, either unsorted or a sorted T cell fraction (not recorded which). The receptors here all came from a male donor with ankylosing spondylitis or in good health (not recorded which).

This clonotype was counted a few times. V usage is TRBV6-1 and J usage is TRBJ2-2; 12 nucleotides match TRBD1. The V gene end was trimmed by 7 bases and the J gene end by 6 bases; junction bases not matched to a gene: 6. Germline CDR1 and CDR2: MNHNS and SASEGT. This CDR3 has 15 residues. CDR3 residues: CASTQRDRGPGELFF. The CDR3 DNA reads TGTGCCAGCACCCAAAGGGACAGGGGGCCCGGGGAGCTGTTTTTT.

The rearrangement joins TRBV19 to TRBJ1-1; 8 nucleotides align to TRBD1. Losses at the gene ends were 5 bases for V and 4 bases for J; bases not matched to a gene: 9. The CDR3 runs to 15 residues. Germline lookup yields CDR1 LNHDA and CDR2 SQIVND (reference sequence). CDR3 amino acids: CASSEDRAGTTEAFF. CDR3 DNA sequence: TGTGCCAGTAGTGAGGACAGGGCTGGGACCACTGAAGCTTTCTTT.

Ten or more counts support this clonotype. This chain uses TRBV6-1 with TRBJ1-3; D might be TRBD1 (5 bases). Trimming left V 0 bases short and J 4 bases short, with 10 bases between. The CDR3 extends over 15 amino acids. Germline CDR1 MNHNS, CDR2 SASEGT. For the CDR3, the DNA is TGTGCCAGCAGTGAAGCGCAGGGTTCGGGAAACACCATATATTTT. Amino acid sequence: CASSEAQGSGNTIYF.

This clonotype was counted at least ten times. The chain links TRBV5-1 to TRBJ2-5; the D gene is possibly TRBD1 (6 bases). Germline V gives CDR1 SGHRS, CDR2 YFSETQ. The CDR3 length is 12 residues. V was cut by 4 bases and J by 7 bases, with 11 bases left in between. DNA of the CDR3: TGCGCCAGCAGCCAGGGGCAGGGGACCCAGTACTTC. This sequence encodes CASSQGQGTQYF.

This clonotype was counted at least ten times. The J gene is TRBJ2-2, the V gene TRBV5-1, with 9 positions matching TRBD1. This CDR3 has 15 amino acids. The germline V gene encodes CDR1 SGHRS and CDR2 YFSETQ. V was clipped by 0 bases and J by 5 bases; unmatched bases: 2. CDR3 nucleotide sequence: TGCGCCAGCAGCTTGGTGGACAGGGGTACCGGGGAGCTGTTTTTT. Translating it yields CASSLVDRGTGELFF.

This chain connects TRBV5-1 to TRBJ2-5; 7 bases are shared with TRBD1. The CDR3 is made up of 14 amino acids. The V gene end was trimmed by 2 bases and the J gene end by 5 bases; junction bases not matched to a gene: 6. Germline CDR1 reads SGHRS; CDR2 reads YFSETQ. Here the CDR3 DNA reads TGCGCCAGCAGCTTTTCCGGGACAGCGGAGACCCAGTACTTC. Protein: CASSFSGTAETQYF.

This clonotype was seen repeatedly, ten times or more. This sequence joins TRBV4-3 and TRBJ2-3; no firm D call. The V and J ends lost 4 bases and 3 bases respectively, with 8 bases between them. The CDR3 spans 13 residues. Germline CDR1 and CDR2: LGHNA and YSLEER. Written as DNA, the CDR3 is TGCGCCAGCAGCCCCCAGGCAACAGATACGCAGTATTTT. This codes for CASSPQATDTQYF.

The table lists this clonotype with many counts. This rearrangement joins TRBV19 to TRBJ1-5; 7 bases align to TRBD1. V dropped 9 bases and J dropped 6; count of bases not matched to a gene: 5. Germline V lookup: CDR1 LNHDA, CDR2 SQIVND (reference sequence). CDR3 length: 12 residues. The DNA of the CDR3 is TGTGCCAGCCGACAGGGCGTTCAGCCCCAGCATTTT. It codes for CASRQGVQPQHF.

This clonotype was counted between two and nine times. This chain uses TRBV4-3 with TRBJ2-3; 13 positions agree with TRBD2. Germline CDR1 reads LGHNA; CDR2 reads YSLEER. The CDR3 is 15 amino acids. With 4 bases clipped from V and 6 bases from J, the junction kept 4 bases outside the gene matches. The CDR3 DNA is TGCGCCAGCAGCCCAACGACTAGCGGGAGGGATACGCAGTATTTT. This translates into CASSPTTSGRDTQYF.

This clonotype was counted ten times or more. This rearrangement joins TRBV12-3 or TRBV12-4 to TRBJ2-7; 8 bases map to TRBD1. Losses at the gene ends were 5 bases for V and 5 bases for J; bases not matched to a gene: 8. This CDR3 is 14 amino acids long. The CDR3 DNA reads as TGTGCCAGCAGTCCCCGGACAGGGACCCACGAGCAGTACTTC. As protein: CASSPRTGTHEQYF.

This clonotype was observed many times. The CDR3: CASSLDSLSYYGYTF. The CDR3 DNA follows: TGCGCCAGCAGCTTGGACAGTCTGAGTTACTATGGCTACACCTTC. This chain joins TRBV5-1 and TRBJ1-2; D is uncertain. In germline, CDR1 is SGHRS, CDR2 YFSETQ. CDR3 length: 15 residues. Trimming pared 0 bases from V and 3 bases from J, leaving 12 bases between.

In this sample, this clonotype turned up many times. The rearrangement joins TRBV5-5 to TRBJ1-1; 9 bases agree with TRBD1. Trimming cost V 3 bases and J 2 bases; bases outside gene matches: 5. The CDR3 covers 15 residues. CDR1 and CDR2 from the germline V gene are SGHKS and YYEKEE (reference sequence). The CDR3 DNA sequence: TGTGCCAGCAGCTGGCTGGGACAGGGAAACACTGAAGCTTTCTTT. It codes for CASSWLGQGNTEAFF.

The rearrangement joins TRBV28 to TRBJ2-5; 11 nucleotides line up with TRBD2. V lost 11 bases, J lost 4 bases, and 6 bases stayed unmatched. The germline V gene encodes CDR1 MDHEN and CDR2 SYDVKM. This CDR3 is 13 amino acids long. The CDR3 loop reads CASLAGVLETQYF. CDR3 DNA: TGTGCCTCACTAGCGGGGGTTCTAGAGACCCAGTACTTC. Together with reference TRBV28 and TRBJ2-5, the CDR3 gives the full variable domain: DVKVTQSSRYLVKRTGEKVFLECVQDMDHENMFWYRQDPGLGLRLIYFSYDVKMKEKGDIPEGYSVSREKKERFSLILESASTNQTSMYLCASLAGVLETQYFGPGTRLLVL.

This clonotype was detected ten times or more. The rearrangement uses TRBV18 and TRBJ2-1; D gene ambiguous. Germline values: CDR1 KGHSH, CDR2 LQKENI. Trimming removed 6 bases at V and 10 bases at J, with 16 bases between. This CDR3 spans 13 amino acids. The DNA of the CDR3 is TGTGCCAGCTCCCAAATCACGGTCGGGGAGCAGTTCTTC. Translated, it gives CASSQITVGEQFF.

This clonotype occurred many times. The rearrangement uses TRBV7-2 and TRBJ2-2, with D possibly TRBD2 on 6 matching bases. The CDR3 length is 16 residues. Germline values: CDR1 SGHTA, CDR2 FQGNSA. V was trimmed by 8 bases and J by 0 bases, leaving 16 bases between them. As DNA, the CDR3 is TGTGCCAGCGGCCTGGAGCTAGCGACGAACACCGGGGAGCTGTTTTTT. This sequence encodes CASGLELATNTGELFF.

This clonotype has only a few counts. The chain is built from TRBV3-1 and TRBJ1-3, with D unresolved. V was cut by 1 base and J by 11 bases, with 9 bases left in between. CDR3 length: 12 residues. Germline CDR1 LGHDT, CDR2 YNNKEL (reference sequence). The CDR3 protein is CASSQAEGPIYF. The CDR3 bases are TGTGCCAGCAGCCAAGCGGAGGGTCCCATATATTTT.